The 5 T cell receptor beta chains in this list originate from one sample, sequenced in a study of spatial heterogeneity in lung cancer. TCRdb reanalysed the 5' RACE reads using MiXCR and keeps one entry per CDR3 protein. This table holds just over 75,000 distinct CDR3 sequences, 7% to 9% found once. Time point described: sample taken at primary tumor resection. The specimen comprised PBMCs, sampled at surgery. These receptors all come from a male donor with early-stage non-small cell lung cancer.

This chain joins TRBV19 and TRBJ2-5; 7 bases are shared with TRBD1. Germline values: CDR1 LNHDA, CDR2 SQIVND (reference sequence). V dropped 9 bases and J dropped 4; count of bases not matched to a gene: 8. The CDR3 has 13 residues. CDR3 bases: TGTGCCAGCCAAACCAACAGGGGAGAGACCCAGTACTTC. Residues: CASQTNRGETQYF.

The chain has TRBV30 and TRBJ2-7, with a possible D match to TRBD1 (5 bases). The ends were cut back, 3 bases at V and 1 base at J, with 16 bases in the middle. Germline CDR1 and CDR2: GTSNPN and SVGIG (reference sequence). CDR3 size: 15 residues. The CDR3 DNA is TGTGCCTGGAGCCTCCCTGAAAAGGGGTCCTACGAGCAGTACTTC. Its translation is CAWSLPEKGSYEQYF. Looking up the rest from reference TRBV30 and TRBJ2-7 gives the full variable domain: SQTIHQWPATLVQPVGSPLSLECTVEGTSNPNLYWYRQAAGRGLQLLFYSVGIGQISSEVPQNLSASRPQDRQFILSSKKLLLSDSGFYLCAWSLPEKGSYEQYFGPGTRLTVT.

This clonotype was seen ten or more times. Here the CDR3 reads CASSLFFQGDSSTDTQYF. CDR3 DNA: TGCGCCAGCAGTTTATTCTTCCAGGGGGATTCTAGCACAGATACGCAGTATTTT. The chain links TRBV23-1 to TRBJ2-3; 7 bases fit TRBD1. TRBV23-1 belongs to the ORF category, with a function that is uncertain. The CDR3 loop spans 18 amino acids. J gave up 0 bases and V 5 bases, and 14 bases lay outside the gene matches.

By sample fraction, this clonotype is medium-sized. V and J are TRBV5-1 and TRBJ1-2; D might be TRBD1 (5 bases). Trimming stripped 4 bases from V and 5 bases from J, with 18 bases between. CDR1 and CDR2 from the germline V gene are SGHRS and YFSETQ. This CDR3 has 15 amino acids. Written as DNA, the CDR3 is TGCGCCAGCAGCACCGGGACGGTTCCAGCTTATGGCTACACCTTC. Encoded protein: CASSTGTVPAYGYTF.

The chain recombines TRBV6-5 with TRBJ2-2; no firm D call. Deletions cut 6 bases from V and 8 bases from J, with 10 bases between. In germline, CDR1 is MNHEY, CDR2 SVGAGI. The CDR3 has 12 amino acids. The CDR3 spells CASSSILGELFF. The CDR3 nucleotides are TGTGCCAGCAGCTCTATCTTAGGGGAGCTGTTTTTT.